Sequencing of this T cell receptor (beta chain) was carried out in a study of regulatory T cells in long-lasting Graves disease. iRepertoire HTBI primers and Arm-PCR of CDR3 regions built TCR beta libraries. TCRdb reprocessed the multiplex PCR reads with MiXCR, giving one entry per CDR3 protein. The sample includes 390,000 or so distinct CDR3 sequences, about 10% of them seen just once. Time point indicated: newly diagnosed GD, antithyroid drugs for less than 3 months. Making the TCR library involved RNA that had been extracted from PBMCs. These data were also reused for a study on T cells in Graves' hyperthyroidism and ophthalmopathy.

This specimen consisted of peripheral blood mononuclear cells (PBMCs), obtained at new diagnosis, from a patient treated with antithyroid drugs. This sequence originates from a woman aged 18-35 years with Graves disease.

CDR3 region: CASNLGNTGELFF. In DNA form, the CDR3 reads TGCGCCAGCAACTTAGGAAACACCGGGGAGCTGTTTTTT. The rearrangement uses TRBV5-1 and TRBJ2-2, with D hard to call. The CDR3 is 13 residues long. In germline, CDR1 is SGHRS, CDR2 YFSETQ. V gave up 6 bases and J gave up 2 bases, with 8 bases separating them.